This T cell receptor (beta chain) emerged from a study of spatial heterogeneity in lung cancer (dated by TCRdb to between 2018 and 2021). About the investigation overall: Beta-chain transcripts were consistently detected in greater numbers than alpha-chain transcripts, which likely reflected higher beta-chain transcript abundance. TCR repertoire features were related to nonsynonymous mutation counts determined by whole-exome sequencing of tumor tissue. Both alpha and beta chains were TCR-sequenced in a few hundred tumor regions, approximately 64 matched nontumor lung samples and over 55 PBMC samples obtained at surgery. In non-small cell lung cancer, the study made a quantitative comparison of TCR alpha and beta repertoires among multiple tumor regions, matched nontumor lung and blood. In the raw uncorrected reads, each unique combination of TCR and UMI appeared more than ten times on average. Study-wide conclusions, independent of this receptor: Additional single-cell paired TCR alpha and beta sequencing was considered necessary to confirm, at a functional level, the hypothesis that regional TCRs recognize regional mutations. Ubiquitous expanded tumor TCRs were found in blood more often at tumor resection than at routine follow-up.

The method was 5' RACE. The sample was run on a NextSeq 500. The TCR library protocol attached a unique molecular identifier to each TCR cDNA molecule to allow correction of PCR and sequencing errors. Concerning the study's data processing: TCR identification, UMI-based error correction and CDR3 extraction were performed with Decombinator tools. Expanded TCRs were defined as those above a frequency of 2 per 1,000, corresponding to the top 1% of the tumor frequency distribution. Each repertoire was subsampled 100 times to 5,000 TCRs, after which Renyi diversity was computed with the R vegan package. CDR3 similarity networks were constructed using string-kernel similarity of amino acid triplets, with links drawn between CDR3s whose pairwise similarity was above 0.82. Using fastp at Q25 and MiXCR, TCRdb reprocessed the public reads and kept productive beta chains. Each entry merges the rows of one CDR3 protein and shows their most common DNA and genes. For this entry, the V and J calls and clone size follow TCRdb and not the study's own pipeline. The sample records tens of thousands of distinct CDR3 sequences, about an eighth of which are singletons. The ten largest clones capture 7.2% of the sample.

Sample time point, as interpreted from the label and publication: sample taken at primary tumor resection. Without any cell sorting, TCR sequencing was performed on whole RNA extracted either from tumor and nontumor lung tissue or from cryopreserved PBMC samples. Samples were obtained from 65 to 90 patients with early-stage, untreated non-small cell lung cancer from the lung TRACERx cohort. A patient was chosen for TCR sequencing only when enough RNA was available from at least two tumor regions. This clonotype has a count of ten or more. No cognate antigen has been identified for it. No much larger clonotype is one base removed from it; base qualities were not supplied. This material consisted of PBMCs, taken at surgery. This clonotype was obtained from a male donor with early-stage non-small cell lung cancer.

The bases are TGTGCCACCAGTGCCGACAATGAGCAGTTCTTC. Its amino acids are CATSADNEQFF. The chain is encoded by TRBV24-1 joined to TRBJ2-1; the D gene cannot be named for sure. From its cysteine to its phenylalanine, the CDR3 spans 11 amino acids. Of all the DNA, just the CDR3 is kept, 33 bases in frame from base 1. V sheds 5 bases and J sheds 5 bases, leaving 3 bases between their ends. For CDR1 and CDR2, the germline V gene lists KGHDR and SFDVKD.